The present T cell receptor beta chain was sequenced within a study of cytomegalovirus exposure and HLA in healthy donors (dated by TCRdb to about 2017). For the study in its entirety: An earlier analysis of about 560 of the donors reported about 260 Gb of sequence data and 117 million unique TCR beta sequences obtained from around 190 million T cells. An early release that covered approximately 600 HLA-typed donors contained around 300 gigabases of sequencing data and roughly 84 million unique TCR sequences. Of the roughly 400 genotyped donors, about 84% fell in the genetic ancestry cluster associated with self-reported Caucasian donors. The study aimed to test whether cataloging public T cell receptors could reveal signatures of past pathogen exposure. The T cell repertoires of under 700 subjects were profiled by immunosequencing and related to cytomegalovirus serostatus. Besides the first cohort of roughly 640 subjects, a separate validation cohort made up of 120 different subjects was used. To predict cytomegalovirus infection status, the study brought together high-throughput TCR immunosequencing, statistical association of individual TCRs with disease status, and machine learning. A later analysis re-analyzed previously published TCR beta repertoires from 660 or so donors and added high-resolution HLA genotyping to study TCR occurrence patterns. Rather than drawing on any new phenotypic data, the later analysis identified candidate immune exposures from TCR beta sequences and the way those sequences occurred across donors. To decide whether each TCR beta V gene segment behaved as functional or pseudogenic, an earlier analysis of 587 of the donors relied on high-throughput TCR beta sequencing. Donor age, sex, ethnicity and CMV serostatus were collected together with the repertoire data. A later genetic analysis used genome-wide SNP genotypes for about 60% of the 666 donors, treating that subset as a discovery cohort. Every discovery cohort repertoire had been produced on one sequencing platform. Both class I and class II loci were covered by HLA typing, at four-digit resolution. The number of typed donors differed by locus: about 629-630 for A, B, C, DRB1 and DQB1; roughly 510 for DQA1; some 590 for DPA1; and some 430 for DPB1. Roughly 5 DR-DQ haplotypes were treated as single units for association and clustering because of strong linkage in the cohort. On average, 235,054 unique TCR beta nucleotide sequences were sequenced per donor among a few hundred genotyped donors of the cohort, with roughly 18% of those sequences being non-productive.

As regards this clone: Which antigen it targets is not known.

The cohort was made up of around 720 healthy bone marrow donors. Cohort members were all nominally healthy when sampled, although unrecorded immune exposures were likely present. The donor tested CMV seronegative and was one of the 352 seronegative cohort members. Every donor gave a peripheral blood sample, and the peripheral blood mononuclear cells from that sample were used for TCR beta sequencing. Genomic DNA extraction from the blood cell samples was performed with the Qiagen DNeasy Blood Extraction Kit. The paper's findings and limits, for the study overall: In an earlier analysis of 587 of the donors, most TCR beta V segments appeared in productive rearrangements about 87% or about 30% of the time, broadly matching IMGT annotations. CMV serostatus was the only immune exposure information available for the cohort. Correlated functional status among segregating V segments might be attributable to linkage disequilibrium, but an unknown experimental factor could not be ruled out. Specific HLA alleles were associated with roughly 17,000 TCR beta sequences at a false discovery rate of 0.05 in a later analysis. HLA typing was unavailable for some donors at each locus, so association tests used only the typed subset. A few of the identified cytomegalovirus-associated TCR beta chains were confirmed in vitro to be specific for cytomegalovirus antigens. According to the authors, the approach could potentially be generalized to other disease states and immunological phenotypes. Compared with the approximately 600-donor mean, donors in an Asian-associated ancestry cluster had fewer N-insertions in productive TCRs, according to a later genetic analysis. In a later analysis, HLA-associated TCR beta chains showed more clonal expansion and lower generation probabilities than non-associated chains that were equally common. Because counts were too low, some 17 rarely observed V segments, including chromosome 9 orphons, were excluded from the earlier analysis of some 540 of the donors. A further reported finding was that TCR beta sequences accurately predicted the HLA-A and HLA-B alleles for most subjects in the first cohort. V-gene and J-gene trimming of TCR beta chains was associated with a missense DCLRE1C variant in a later genetic analysis, and the association was replicated in an independent cohort. While some public TCRs were present in many individuals, most TCR sequences turned up only very rarely across donors. Because the 87-base-pair reads could not distinguish some IMGT-functional V segments, including TRBV6-2 and TRBV6-3, those segments were excluded. Cytomegalovirus status was reported to be diagnosed by the classifier with high specificity and sensitivity in both the original and validation cohorts. A group of highly shared sequence variants was considered likely to be a technical artifact of the sequencing pipeline. The study listed 150 to 200 TCR beta chains as associated with cytomegalovirus. Strong co-occurrence of HLA alleles, especially DR and DQ, made assigning TCR associations to individual alleles difficult. According to a later analysis, most CMV-associated TCR beta chains appeared to be HLA-restricted, and the HLA associations seemed to be driven largely by CMV exposure. In a later analysis, several top co-occurrence clusters were reported to appear linked to parvovirus B19, influenza, CMV and Epstein-Barr virus. In this cohort, only TCR beta chains were sequenced, and detectable features were limited by the absence of alpha or paired-chain data. According to a later analysis, TCR association rates differed among HLA loci, with DRB1 alleles showing the most associated TCRs and HLA-C alleles showing the fewest. Presence/absence analyses assumed roughly uniform sequencing depth across donors, an assumption that may not hold.

Libraries were prepared through the immunoSEQ multiplex PCR assay. The multiplex PCR relied on a mix of 60 forward primers for TCR Vbeta segments and 13 reverse primers for TCR Jbeta segments. The CDR3 region of rearranged TCR beta genes was amplified from genomic DNA with a multiplex PCR assay. Amplified TCR beta libraries were sequenced as 87-base-pair reads on the Illumina HiSeq System. Per the authors' processing: In a later analysis, 77 million or so unique TCR beta chains were counted across the 500 to 850 repertoires, and about 9.9 million of these chains were shared by at least two donors. To remove PCR and sequencing errors, raw reads were error-corrected and collapsed into unique sequences using a nearest-neighbor algorithm that merged closely related sequences. Alignment of CDR3 sequences to IMGT reference sequences was used to assign V, D and J gene segments. Each retained sequence needed at least a six-nucleotide match to both a V gene segment and a J gene segment. A rearrangement counted as productive if the CDR3 had no stop codons and remained in frame with V and J, and every other rearrangement counted as non-productive. Following IMGT convention, CDR3 was defined as the stretch from the second conserved V-encoded cysteine up to the conserved J-encoded phenylalanine. In an earlier analysis of just under 600 of the donors, sequences lacking an unambiguous match to a single V gene segment were excluded. An earlier analysis of approximately 590 of the donors classified V segments as functional when productive rearrangements were above 56.7% and as segregating when the standard deviation between donors was above 5%. A statistical classification framework was built to diagnose cytomegalovirus status from the catalog of TCR beta chain sequences. V and J gene assignment, in a later analysis, came from comparing TCR nucleotide sequences with IMGT/GENE-DB human TR gene sequences. The TCRdist pipeline was used in a later analysis to assign CDR3 sequences and most-parsimonious VDJ recombination scenarios. A later analysis defined each TCR beta chain by its CDR3 amino acid sequence plus V-gene family, and excluded reads lacking a unique V-gene family. A later analysis removed roughly 590 highly shared, low-generation-probability nucleotide sequences to deal with suspected cross-contamination and a sequencing artifact. In a later analysis, a clonal expansion index was calculated for each public chain from normalized within-repertoire ranks of inferred template counts. Generation probabilities in a later analysis came from a VDJ recombination model fitted to out-of-frame rearrangements, and those results were checked against IGoR. In a later analysis, hypergeometric tests were used to score TCR-TCR, TCR-HLA and TCR-CMV co-occurrence, with a repertoire-size bias correction applied to TCR pairs. False discovery rates were estimated in a later analysis by permuting HLA or CMV assignments 20 times. In a later analysis, co-occurring TCRs were grouped using DBSCAN, with TCRdist sequence similarity added in when clustering inside HLA-allele-positive subsets. Co-occurrence clustering excluded repertoires with fewer than 30,000 or more than 120,000 public chains, plus five with anomalous nucleotide sharing. Imported from immuneACCESS, the table was reduced by TCRdb to in-frame sequences with V and J called. These copies leave out some clones; in studies compared against another copy, an unresolved V gene accounts for under half, and the cause of the remainder is not known. The DNA was the basis for D and trimming; V, J and clone size are from that table. The sample's table lists a count of under 95,000 clones. The ten largest make up 0.5% to 0.65% of the sample.

The trim is 9 bases for V and 7 bases for J, with a gap of 19 bases between the germline ends. Its CDR3 holds 14 amino acids, cysteine through phenylalanine. CDR3 DNA is the only sequence kept; it has 42 bases, read in frame from the first base. As encoded in the germline V gene, CDR1 is KGHSH while CDR2 is LQKENI. The receptor chain draws on TRBV18 and TRBJ2-1, and the D gene may be TRBD1, 5 bases matching. This receptor was identified in a man aged 45-65 years in good health and CMV-seronegative. Material for sequencing was PBMCs. The DNA sequence is as follows: TGTGCCAGTCAACTCGCCAGGGTTGCGAATGAGCAGTTCTTC. It translates to CASQLARVANEQFF.